These 30 T cell receptor beta chains originate from one sample sequenced in a study of blood T cell repertoires in COVID-19. Some clones are missing from TCRdb's copy, which holds only in-frame ones; the method was immunoSEQ multiplex PCR. This sample has fewer than 200,000 clones, with around 80% found just once. Sequenced: PBMCs or T cells enriched from blood (not recorded which). The source of these receptors is a woman between 50 and 59 years old in a cohort exposed to, infected with or recovered from COVID-19 (not recorded which).

CDR3 amino acids: CASSRTLGQGDQPQHF. The CDR3 nucleotides are TGTGCCAGCAGCCGAACCTTGGGACAGGGGGATCAGCCCCAGCATTTT. The chain combines TRBV4-2 with TRBJ1-5; the match to TRBD1 covers 11 bases. After removal of 4 bases from V and 5 bases from J, the junction contained 7 bases not matched to a gene. The V gene's germline CDR1 is LGHNA and CDR2 YNFKEQ. This CDR3 has 16 amino acids.

This chain connects TRBV5-1 to TRBJ1-1; the match to TRBD1 covers 8 bases. This CDR3 is 14 amino acids long. CDR1 and CDR2 from the germline V gene are SGHRS and YFSETQ. Losses at the gene ends were 0 bases for V and 6 bases for J; bases not matched to a gene: 4. CDR3 sequence: CASSLEQGVAEAFF. Here the CDR3 DNA reads TGCGCCAGCAGCTTGGAACAGGGGGTCGCTGAAGCTTTCTTT.

The J gene is TRBJ2-7, the V gene TRBV7-2; 10 bases map to TRBD2. Per the germline V gene, CDR1 is SGHTA and CDR2 is FQGNSA. The CDR3 consists of 19 residues. The junction had 17 bases not matched to a gene; V was cut back by 1 base and J by 5 bases. Here the CDR3 reads CASSLVALAGVSGSNEQYF. In nucleotides, the CDR3 is TGTGCCAGCAGCTTAGTAGCCCTAGCGGGGGTGTCGGGAAGTAACGAGCAGTACTTC. The variable domain in full, with the rest retrieved from reference TRBV7-2 and TRBJ2-7, is GAGVSQSPSNKVTEKGKDVELRCDPISGHTALYWYRQSLGQGLEFLIYFQGNSAPDKSGLPSDRFSAERTGGSVSTLTIQRTQQEDSAVYLCASSLVALAGVSGSNEQYFGPGTRLTVT.

The CDR3 loop reads CASSAGTRVSRRGELFF. CDR3 coding DNA: TGTGCCAGCAGCGCTGGGACTAGAGTTTCCCGGCGAGGGGAGCTGTTTTTT. This chain joins TRBV9 and TRBJ2-2, with 8 bases fitting TRBD2. The ends lost 3 bases at V and 8 bases at J; junction bases unmatched: 15. This CDR3 has 17 amino acids. Germline-derived CDR1 and CDR2 are SGDLS and YYNGEE.

CDR3 region: CASSVGQGYSNEKLFF. CDR3 bases: TGTGCCAGCAGCGTAGGACAGGGGTATTCTAATGAAAAACTGTTTTTT. This chain joins TRBV9 and TRBJ1-4, with 8 bases that match TRBD1. J was trimmed by 3 bases and V by 0 bases; bases with no gene match: 4. Looked up from germline, CDR1 is SGDLS and CDR2 is YYNGEE. The CDR3 has 16 residues. The variable domain in full, completed from reference TRBV9 and TRBJ1-4, reads DSGVTQTPKHLITATGQRVTLRCSPRSGDLSVYWYQQSLDQGLQFLIQYYNGEERAKGNILERFSAQQFPDLHSELNLSSLELGDSALYFCASSVGQGYSNEKLFFGSGTQLSVL.

The V call is TRBV2, the J call TRBJ1-3, with TRBD1 matching 8 bases. CDR3 length: 16 amino acids. The V and J ends lost 6 bases and 2 bases, in that order; junction bases with no gene match: 9. CDR1 is SNHLY, CDR2 FYNNEI, per germline. CDR3 DNA sequence: TGTGCCAGCAGAGTCAGCGGACAGGGTCCTGGAAACACCATATATTTT. Amino acid sequence: CASRVSGQGPGNTIYF. Supplemented by reference TRBV2 and TRBJ1-3, the full variable domain reads EPEVTQTPSHQVTQMGQEVILRCVPISNHLYFYWYRQILGQKVEFLVSFYNNEISEKSEIFDDQFSVERPDGSNFTLKIRSTKLEDSAMYFCASRVSGQGPGNTIYFGEGSWLTVV.

This chain joins TRBV5-1 and TRBJ1-4, with a weak D call TRBD1 (5 bases). The CDR3 covers 18 residues. V shed 0 bases and J shed 4 bases, with 19 bases lying between them. Germline CDR1 reads SGHRS; CDR2 reads YFSETQ. The CDR3 sequence: CASSLGPLGGVFNEKLFF. The CDR3 nucleotides read TGCGCCAGCAGCTTGGGCCCCCTGGGAGGGGTTTTTAATGAAAAACTGTTTTTT.

Note on this clone: A much bigger clone sits one base away, suggesting this may be a read error. Other DNA sequences in this specimen translate into the identical CDR3. The chain has TRBV7-8 and TRBJ2-7; TRBD2 aligns across 8 bases. Germline V gene data show CDR1 as SGHVS and CDR2 as FQNEAQ. This CDR3 is 15 amino acids long. CDR3 sequence: CASSIAGSIPYEQYF. DNA for the CDR3: TGTGCTAGCAGTATAGCGGGGTCAATCCCCTACGAGCAGTACTTC.

The gene calls are TRBV10-3 and TRBJ2-3; D is uncertain. V lost 4 bases and J 3 bases, leaving 8 bases between the germline ends. Germline CDR1 reads ENHRY; CDR2 reads SYGVKD. The CDR3 contains 13 residues. The CDR3 DNA is TGTGCCATCAGTGGGTTACTTACAGATACGCAGTATTTT. Amino acid sequence: CAISGLLTDTQYF.

This chain connects TRBV5-1 to TRBJ2-5, with 14 bases lining up with TRBD2. Germline lookup yields CDR1 SGHRS and CDR2 YFSETQ. With V trimmed by 4 bases and J by 3 bases, 8 bases remained unmatched. The CDR3 is 17 residues long. CDR3 in DNA: TGCGCCAGCAGCCGGGTGGGGACTAGCGGGAGAAAAGAGACCCAGTACTTC. It codes for CASSRVGTSGRKETQYF.

J is TRBJ2-7 and V is TRBV28; 11 bases map to TRBD1. V was clipped by 9 bases and J by 3 bases; unmatched bases: 7. The CDR3 runs to 14 residues. Germline V CDR1 and CDR2: MDHEN, SYDVKM. CDR3 coding DNA: TGTGCCAGTGGGGGACAGGGGGGTATCTACGAGCAGTACTTC. This sequence encodes CASGGQGGIYEQYF.

J is TRBJ1-5 and V is TRBV11-3; possibly TRBD1 for D (5 bases). This CDR3 spans 18 amino acids. Looked up from germline, CDR1 is SGHNT and CDR2 is YENEEA. V lost 1 base and J 1 base, leaving 17 bases between the germline ends. As DNA, the CDR3 is TGTGCCAGCAGCTTAGCGGTGCCAGGGAAGCAAAGCAATCAGCCCCAGCATTTT. It translates to CASSLAVPGKQSNQPQHF. The entire variable domain, with the rest obtained from reference TRBV11-3 and TRBJ1-5, is as follows: EAGVVQSPRYKIIEKKQPVAFWCNPISGHNTLYWYLQNLGQGPELLIRYENEEAVDDSQLPKDRFSAERLKGVDSTLKIQPAELGDSAVYLCASSLAVPGKQSNQPQHFGDGTRLSIL.

This chain connects TRBV24-1 to TRBJ1-1; TRBD1 might be the D (6 bases). The V gene's germline CDR1 is KGHDR and CDR2 SFDVKD. The CDR3 contains 13 residues. With 8 bases removed from V and 4 bases from J, the gap between germline ends came to 13 bases. CDR3 in DNA: TGTGCCACCACGGCTACAGGGTTCACTGAAGCTTTCTTT. Translation: CATTATGFTEAFF.

The chain employs TRBV4-2 and TRBJ2-3, with TRBD2 identical over 7 bases. There are 16 residues in the CDR3. From germline, CDR1 is LGHNA and CDR2 YNFKEQ. J lost 4 bases, V lost 0 bases, and 7 bases had no gene match. The CDR3 region has the DNA TGTGCCAGCAGCCAAGATATGGCGGGGGAATCAGATACGCAGTATTTT. Protein sequence: CASSQDMAGESDTQYF.

The CDR3 DNA sequence: TGTGCCAGCTATCAACTTGGTTCCACCTACTATGGCTACACCTTC. This sequence encodes CASYQLGSTYYGYTF. The rearrangement links TRBV6-5 to TRBJ1-2; D not certain. The germline V gene has CDR1 MNHEY and CDR2 SVGAGI. Trimming removed 8 bases at V and 3 bases at J, with 19 bases between. The CDR3 extends over 15 amino acids.

The V gene is TRBV24-1, the J gene TRBJ1-5, with 8 bases fitting TRBD1. Germline CDR1 is KGHDR and CDR2 is SFDVKD. There are 16 residues in the CDR3. V lost 9 bases, J lost 0 bases, and 9 bases stayed unmatched. DNA for the CDR3: TGTGCCACCTCACTCGGACAGGGAAATAGCAATCAGCCCCAGCATTTT. It codes for CATSLGQGNSNQPQHF.

By share, this clone ranks as medium-sized (0.01 to 0.1%). V is TRBV30 and J is TRBJ2-3; 11 bases line up with TRBD2. CDR3 length: 15 residues. V lost 5 bases, J lost 1 base, and 5 bases stayed unmatched. The germline gives CDR1 GTSNPN, CDR2 SVGIG (reference sequence). The CDR3 protein is CAWALGLAGTDTQYF. The CDR3 nucleotides are TGTGCCTGGGCCCTGGGACTAGCGGGCACAGATACGCAGTATTTT.

The chain recombines TRBV18 with TRBJ2-7; D perhaps matches TRBD1 (6 bases). The V end lost 3 bases, the J end lost 1 base, and 7 bases lay between the germline ends. The CDR3 consists of 13 residues. CDR1 is KGHSH, CDR2 LQKENI, per germline. The CDR3 region is CASSPGQSYEQYF. The CDR3, as DNA: TGTGCCAGCTCACCTGGACAGTCCTACGAGCAGTACTTC. The variable domain in full, completed from reference TRBV18 and TRBJ2-7, reads NAGVMQNPRHLVRRRGQEARLRCSPMKGHSHVYWYRQLPEEGLKFMVYLQKENIIDESGMPKERFSAEFPKEGPSILRIQQVVRGDSAAYFCASSPGQSYEQYFGPGTRLTVT.

The chain recombines TRBV6-7 with TRBJ2-1; maybe TRBD1 (6 bases). TRBV6-7 is noted as an ORF with a role that remains uncertain. The CDR3 is 19 residues long. V lost 0 bases and J lost 6, with 24 bases in between. The CDR3 coding sequence is TGTGCCAGCAGTTACTCTACCGCCGGTGGGGACAAGGTCGGCAATGAGCAGTTCTTC. Protein product: CASSYSTAGGDKVGNEQFF.

The chain uses TRBV7-9 and TRBJ2-7, with a tentative D call TRBD2 (6 bases). The CDR3 length is 14 residues. V lost 5 bases and J lost 6, with 17 bases in between. Per the germline V gene, CDR1 is SEHNR and CDR2 is FQNEAQ (reference sequence). In DNA, the CDR3 is TGTGCCAGCAGCGAACCGGGAGCCAGCGCCGAGCAGTACTTC. Translation: CASSEPGASAEQYF.

The chain combines TRBV29-1 with TRBJ2-3, with 8 bases fitting TRBD2. Germline lookup yields CDR1 SQVTM and CDR2 ANQGSEA. With 2 bases clipped from V and 4 bases from J, the junction kept 5 bases outside the gene matches. The CDR3 is 14 amino acids. The CDR3 here is CSVERAGVPDTQYF. DNA of the CDR3: TGCAGCGTTGAAAGAGCGGGAGTTCCAGATACGCAGTATTTT.

The chain employs TRBV7-8 and TRBJ2-5; D perhaps matches TRBD2 (5 bases). The germline gives CDR1 SGHVS, CDR2 FQNEAQ. V lost 2 bases to trimming and J lost 4 bases, with 20 bases between them. The CDR3 runs 17 residues. The CDR3 loop is CASSLPLLTGSGETQYF. The CDR3 DNA reads as TGTGCCAGCAGCTTACCCCTTCTGACGGGGTCGGGAGAGACCCAGTACTTC.

The chain has TRBV30 and TRBJ1-5; TRBD1 matches at 7 bases. Germline trimming cut 6 bases from V and 5 bases from J; bases unmatched to any gene: 7. This CDR3 has 13 amino acids. Germline assignment: CDR1 GTSNPN and CDR2 SVGIG (reference sequence). The CDR3, as DNA: TGTGCCTGTGAGACAGGGATGGATCAGCCCCAGCATTTT. This sequence encodes CACETGMDQPQHF.

The chain couples TRBV4-3 to TRBJ1-2, with 8 bases identical to TRBD1. The junction had 5 bases not matched to a gene; V was cut back by 2 bases and J by 0 bases. Germline assignment: CDR1 LGHNA and CDR2 YSLEER. The CDR3 is 16 residues long. The CDR3 nucleotides are TGCGCCAGCAGCCAACATACAGGGGGAGCTAACTATGGCTACACCTTC. Protein sequence: CASSQHTGGANYGYTF.

The genes are TRBV6-1 and TRBJ2-1; 8 nucleotides line up with TRBD2. CDR3 length equals 14 residues. V lost 11 bases and J lost 9; bases outside the gene matches: 15. The germline gives CDR1 MNHNS, CDR2 SASEGT. CDR3 in amino acids: CAGQKAGGGGEQFF. The DNA for the CDR3 is TGTGCCGGCCAAAAGGCGGGAGGAGGGGGTGAGCAGTTCTTC.

This chain uses TRBV3-1 (or the pseudogene TRBV3-2) with TRBJ1-1; TRBD1 matches 7 bases. Germline trimming cut 1 base from V and 10 bases from J; bases unmatched to any gene: 12. The CDR3 runs 15 residues. Germline V gene lookup returns CDR1 LGHDT and CDR2 YNNKEL (reference sequence). In DNA form, the CDR3 reads TGTGCCAGCAGCCAAGGGGACAGACTTCCGAATGTAGCTTTCTTT. Protein sequence: CASSQGDRLPNVAFF.

The J gene is TRBJ1-1, the V gene TRBV18; the D gene is possibly TRBD1 (6 bases). The ends were cut back, 0 bases at V and 0 bases at J, with 11 bases in the middle. The CDR3 contains 16 residues. Germline CDR1 is KGHSH and CDR2 is LQKENI. The CDR3 nucleotides are TGTGCCAGCTCACCACCTTATACAGGGCTGAACACTGAAGCTTTCTTT. As protein: CASSPPYTGLNTEAFF.

This sequence joins TRBV28 and TRBJ2-5, with TRBD2 as a possible D gene (5 bases). Germline CDR1 and CDR2: MDHEN and SYDVKM. The V end lost 2 bases, the J end lost 5 bases, and 21 bases lay between the germline ends. The CDR3 is made up of 17 amino acids. This CDR3 reads CASSLGGGGTSRETQYF. The CDR3 DNA reads as TGTGCCAGCAGTTTAGGAGGAGGAGGAACGTCGCGGGAGACCCAGTACTTC.

The CDR3 region has the DNA TGTGCCAGCAAACGGGACAGATCCTACGAGCAGTACTTC. This codes for CASKRDRSYEQYF. This rearrangement joins TRBV5-4 to TRBJ2-7; 7 bases match TRBD1. The CDR3 is 13 amino acids. Trimming removed 6 bases from V and 1 base from J; junction bases left unmatched: 4. CDR1 and CDR2 from the germline V gene are SGHNT and YYREEE (reference sequence). Supplemented by reference TRBV5-4 and TRBJ2-7, the full variable domain reads ETGVTQSPTHLIKTRGQQVTLRCSSQSGHNTVSWYQQALGQGPQFIFQYYREEENGRGNFPPRFSGLQFPNYSSELNVNALELDDSALYLCASKRDRSYEQYFGPGTRLTVT.

The genes are TRBV18 and TRBJ1-1; D is ambiguous. Trimming left V 1 base short and J 2 bases short, with 8 bases between. This CDR3 comprises 14 residues. CDR1 is KGHSH and CDR2 is LQKENI in the germline V gene. The DNA of the CDR3 is TGTGCCAGCTCACCACAGAGGGAAAACACTGAAGCTTTCTTT. This codes for CASSPQRENTEAFF.